The present entry profiles one T cell receptor (beta chain) with its context. The record originates from a study of blood T cell repertoires in COVID-19. Seattle patients were enrolled during active infection and followed longitudinally. How the authors handled the data: Amplified reference gene primers provided the basis for estimating nucleated cell counts. Only in-frame clones appear in the TCRdb table, and some are missing; sequencing was by immunoSEQ multiplex PCR. The D gene and trimming were derived from the DNA, and the V and J assignments and clone size from that table. The sample has approximately 530,000 clones, 70% to 90% seen once. The source is a woman between 45 and 65 years old with COVID-19, enrolled during active disease. Sequencing was carried out using peripheral blood.

The CDR3 DNA reads TGTGCCTGGAGCCAACCGGGACAGTCCGGAAACACCATATATTTT. The encoded protein is CAWSQPGQSGNTIYF. V usage is TRBV30 and J usage is TRBJ1-3; 7 bases are shared with TRBD1. The V gene end was trimmed by 3 bases and the J gene end by 4 bases; junction bases not matched to a gene: 9. The CDR3 is made up of 15 amino acids. Germline CDR1 is GTSNPN and CDR2 is SVGIG (reference sequence).